This entry is about one T cell receptor (beta chain). The data were obtained in a study of blood T cell repertoires in COVID-19. About the research overall: Sites across the United States, Italy and Spain contributed samples from acute and convalescent COVID-19. Sources were T cells, B-cell-depleted T cells, or PBMCs; the material itself was cDNA or gDNA.

This CDR3 is 16 amino acids long. Per germline, CDR1 LNHDA and CDR2 SQIVND (reference sequence). Trimming removed 4 bases at V and 0 bases at J, with 15 bases between. Only in-frame clones appear in the TCRdb table, and some are missing; sequencing was by immunoSEQ multiplex PCR. The repertoire holds tens of thousands of clones, with around 90% as singletons. This TCR was recovered from a man aged 55-75 years with COVID-19, enrolled during active disease. The chain has TRBV19 and TRBJ1-2; tentative D call: TRBD1 (6 bases). The sequencing sample was made of peripheral blood. The CDR3: CASSTAGTLANYGYTF. DNA of the CDR3: TGTGCCAGTAGTACTGCCGGGACACTAGCTAACTATGGCTACACCTTC. The full variable domain, rest sourced from reference TRBV19 and TRBJ1-2, is DGGITQSPKYLFRKEGQNVTLSCEQNLNHDAMYWYRQDPGQGLRLIYYSQIVNDFQKGDIAEGYSVSREKKESFPLTVTSAQKNPTAFYLCASSTAGTLANYGYTFGSGTRLTVV.